Listed below are T cell receptor beta chains from one sample, sequenced in a study of radiation and T cells in renal cell carcinoma. The assay was immunoSEQ multiplex PCR, and TCRdb's table has in-frame clones only and misses some. The data hold about 22,000 clones, with about 80% observed a single time. The source material was blood, sampled from a patient whose treatment included radiotherapy and nephrectomy. All receptors come from a man aged 55 to 70 with renal cell carcinoma. Each CDR3 is given with its conserved first and last residue. Each record gives: V gene, clone size, D gene, J gene, CDR3 protein, CDR3 DNA. D genes are given only for firm matches. Rows may omit the clone size; those that give it use once, few, many or a size class.

TRBV10-3	.	.	TRBJ1-2	CAISEELWTKTF	TGTGCCATCAGTGAGGAGTTGTGGACCAAGACCTTC
TRBV13	.	.	TRBJ1-1	CASSYGLGAMSTEAFF	TGTGCCAGCAGCTACGGCTTGGGGGCGATGAGCACTGAAGCTTTCTTT
TRBV5-6	.	TRBD1	TRBJ1-1	CASSSPGQGQFMAFF	TGTGCCAGCAGCTCCCCGGGACAGGGTCAGTTCATGGCTTTCTTT
TRBV4-3	.	TRBD1	TRBJ2-2	CASSQDEILTGVTNTGELFF	TGCGCCAGCAGCCAAGATGAGATATTGACAGGGGTAACGAACACCGGGGAGCTGTTTTTT
TRBV9	.	TRBD2	TRBJ2-2	CASSPGLAGAIVGGELFF	TGTGCCAGCAGCCCTGGACTAGCGGGAGCGATTGTGGGCGGGGAGCTGTTTTTT
TRBV27	.	TRBD1	TRBJ2-5	CASSLVDRGNAGTQYF	TGTGCCAGCAGTTTGGTCGACAGGGGTAATGCGGGGACCCAGTACTTC
TRBV2	once	.	TRBJ2-1	CASRGDYNEQFF	TGTGCCAGCAGGGGAGATTACAATGAGCAGTTCTTC
TRBV29-1	once	TRBD1	TRBJ1-2	CSVEGTTGGDYGYTF	TGCAGCGTTGAAGGGACAACAGGGGGCGACTATGGCTACACCTTC
TRBV7-2	.	.	TRBJ2-3	CASSLTLAAQYF	TGTGCCAGCAGCTTAACGCTAGCTGCGCAGTATTTT
TRBV7-2	once	TRBD1	TRBJ2-7	CASSRSGGSYEQYF	TGTGCCAGCAGTAGGTCAGGGGGCTCCTACGAGCAGTACTTC
TRBV19	.	.	TRBJ1-4	CASSIPAVRFEKLFF	TGTGCCAGTAGTATACCGGCTGTACGATTTGAAAAACTGTTTTTT
TRBV7-7	.	TRBD1	TRBJ2-2	CASSADRVAGELFF	TGTGCCAGCAGCGCGGACAGGGTGGCCGGGGAGCTGTTTTTT
TRBV4-3	.	.	TRBJ2-7	CASSQGQSSPEQYF	TGCGCCAGCAGCCAAGGGCAATCCTCCCCCGAGCAGTACTTC
TRBV2	.	.	TRBJ1-5	CASSERTEDQPQHF	TGTGCCAGCAGTGAACGTACAGAGGATCAGCCCCAGCATTTT
TRBV6-1	.	.	TRBJ2-3	CASSDTRGVTDTQYF	TGTGCCAGCAGTGACACTCGAGGGGTAACAGATACGCAGTATTTT
TRBV5-1	.	.	TRBJ1-1	CASSLAGVPFF	TGCGCCAGCAGCTTGGCCGGGGTGCCTTTCTTT
TRBV2	.	.	TRBJ1-5	CASSESTGNQPQHF	TGTGCCAGCAGCGAATCTACAGGCAATCAGCCCCAGCATTTT
TRBV4-3	.	.	TRBJ1-6	CASSPDRSGESSYNSPLHF	TGCGCCAGCAGCCCCGACAGGAGTGGGGAAAGCTCCTATAATTCACCCCTCCACTTT
TRBV10-3	.	TRBD2	TRBJ2-2	CAINPSGRAPPGELFF	TGTGCCATCAATCCTAGCGGGAGGGCCCCGCCCGGGGAGCTGTTTTTT
TRBV18	.	TRBD2	TRBJ2-1	CASSPASGSYNEQFF	TGTGCCAGCTCACCTGCTAGCGGCTCCTACAATGAGCAGTTCTTC
TRBV5-1	.	TRBD1	TRBJ2-1	CASSLEGQVYNEQFF	TGCGCCAGCAGCTTGGAGGGACAGGTTTACAATGAGCAGTTCTTC
TRBV14	.	.	TRBJ2-3	CASSLVRDTDTQYF	TGTGCCAGCAGCCTCGTCCGGGACACAGATACGCAGTATTTT
TRBV2	.	TRBD2	TRBJ2-5	CASSVASGRRETQYF	TGTGCCAGCAGTGTGGCTAGCGGGAGGCGAGAGACCCAGTACTTC
TRBV14	.	.	TRBJ2-5	CASSHRDHRDTIWEETQYF	TGTGCCAGCAGCCACCGCGACCACCGGGACACCATATGGGAAGAGACCCAGTACTTC
TRBV9	.	.	TRBJ2-3	CASSVGSRPRSTDTQYF	TGTGCCAGCAGCGTAGGATCCAGGCCTAGAAGCACAGATACGCAGTATTTT
TRBV10-3	.	.	TRBJ2-6	CAILAQGAGANVLTF	TGTGCCATCCTAGCCCAGGGCGCTGGGGCCAACGTCCTGACTTTC
TRBV19	.	.	TRBJ2-1	CASSMSGQNNEQFF	TGTGCCAGTAGTATGTCGGGGCAGAACAATGAGCAGTTCTTC
TRBV4-2	.	TRBD1	TRBJ1-5	CASRPQDRGGEPQHF	TGTGCCAGCAGACCTCAGGACAGGGGAGGTGAGCCCCAGCATTTT
TRBV28	.	.	TRBJ2-7	CASSFGQLAYEQYF	TGTGCCAGCAGTTTCGGGCAATTAGCCTACGAGCAGTACTTC
TRBV5-6	few	TRBD2	TRBJ2-7	CASSPGLAGGYEQYF	TGTGCCAGCAGCCCGGGACTAGCCGGGGGCTACGAGCAGTACTTC
TRBV10-3	.	TRBD1	TRBJ2-7	CAIKRTGSEDEQYF	TGTGCCATCAAGCGGACAGGGTCAGAAGACGAGCAGTACTTC
TRBV5-4	.	.	TRBJ2-5	CASRLTAGAGQETQYF	TGTGCCAGCAGACTTACTGCGGGGGCCGGTCAAGAGACCCAGTACTTC
TRBV10-3	once	TRBD2	TRBJ2-1	CAISDPSGSSDEQFF	TGTGCCATCAGTGATCCTAGCGGGAGTTCCGATGAGCAGTTCTTC
TRBV6-1	.	TRBD1	TRBJ2-1	CASRATGTGFNEQFF	TGTGCCAGCAGGGCAACCGGGACAGGGTTCAATGAGCAGTTCTTC
TRBV5-5	few	.	TRBJ1-4	CASSQDRATNEKLFF	TGTGCCAGCAGCCAAGATAGGGCAACTAATGAAAAACTGTTTTTT
TRBV7-9	few	TRBD1	TRBJ1-3	CASSKQGASGNTIYF	TGTGCCAGCAGCAAACAGGGGGCAAGTGGAAACACCATATATTTT
TRBV16	.	.	TRBJ2-1	CASSQSSGSYNEQFF	TGTGCCAGCAGCCAATCCAGCGGCAGCTACAATGAGCAGTTCTTC
TRBV6-1	.	.	TRBJ2-7	CASQRSAGSIWEQYF	TGTGCCAGCCAACGGTCGGCAGGGTCGATCTGGGAGCAGTACTTC
TRBV7-2	.	TRBD2	TRBJ2-5	CASSLWASGQETQYF	TGTGCCAGCAGCTTATGGGCTAGCGGACAAGAGACCCAGTACTTC
TRBV30	once	.	TRBJ2-7	CALNEQYF	TGCGCCTTAAACGAGCAGTACTTC
TRBV4-2	.	TRBD1	TRBJ1-1	CASSQDPQGAGTEAFF	TGTGCCAGCAGCCAAGACCCTCAGGGGGCGGGAACTGAAGCTTTCTTT
TRBV11-2	.	TRBD2	TRBJ2-1	CASSDTSGSPNEQFF	TGTGCCAGCAGCGACACTAGCGGGAGCCCCAATGAGCAGTTCTTC
TRBV6-1	.	TRBD1	TRBJ2-7	CASSPTSGTGGAGYF	TGTGCCAGCAGTCCAACCTCCGGGACAGGGGGCGCAGGATACTTC
TRBV2	.	TRBD1	TRBJ1-1	CASSTSPPQGAEAFF	TGTGCCAGCAGTACATCCCCTCCGCAGGGGGCTGAAGCTTTCTTT
TRBV19	.	.	TRBJ1-1	CASSISELNTEAFF	TGTGCCAGTAGTATATCAGAACTCAACACTGAAGCTTTCTTT
TRBV10-3	.	.	TRBJ1-1	CAISEPGPNTEAFF	TGTGCCATCAGTGAGCCGGGACCGAACACTGAAGCTTTCTTT
TRBV6-4	.	.	TRBJ1-5	CASRRDILGQPQHF	TGTGCCAGCAGGAGGGACATCTTGGGTCAGCCCCAGCATTTT
TRBV19	.	TRBD2	TRBJ2-1	CASSIDGTNSYNEQFF	TGTGCCAGTAGTATAGATGGGACTAACTCCTACAATGAGCAGTTCTTC
TRBV11-2	.	TRBD1	TRBJ2-5	CASSLLGDETGEETQYF	TGTGCCAGCAGCTTATTAGGGGACGAGACAGGGGAAGAGACCCAGTACTTC
TRBV7-2	.	.	TRBJ2-5	CASSYGGSQETQYF	TGTGCCAGCAGCTACGGCGGGTCACAAGAGACCCAGTACTTC
TRBV10-3	.	.	TRBJ1-4	CAISEQTTNEKLFF	TGTGCCATCAGTGAACAGACAACAAATGAAAAACTGTTTTTT
TRBV6-4	.	TRBD1	TRBJ1-6	CASSVHGTGGSPLHF	TGTGCCAGCAGTGTTCACGGGACAGGGGGTTCACCCCTCCACTTT
TRBV6-1	.	TRBD1	TRBJ1-5	CASRDRDRVQPQHF	TGTGCCAGCAGAGATCGGGACAGGGTCCAGCCCCAGCATTTT
TRBV7-2	.	TRBD2	TRBJ2-5	CASSFRTSGRGRETQYF	TGTGCCAGCAGCTTTCGGACTAGCGGGAGGGGACGAGAGACCCAGTACTTC
TRBV7-3	.	.	TRBJ2-3	CASSLSGMADTQYF	TGTGCCAGCAGCTTAAGCGGGATGGCAGATACGCAGTATTTT
TRBV5-7	.	.	TRBJ2-6	CASTVVCVQSRANVLTF	TGTGCCAGCACTGTGGTTTGCGTACAAAGTCGGGCCAACGTCCTGACTTTC
TRBV6-1	few	.	TRBJ1-2	CASSEALAGSNYGYTF	TGTGCCAGCAGTGAAGCGCTCGCAGGGTCTAACTATGGCTACACCTTC
TRBV11-3	.	.	TRBJ2-7	CASSSGPHEQYF	TGTGCCAGCAGCTCGGGACCCCACGAGCAGTACTTC